Listed below are T cell receptor beta chains from one sample, sequenced in a study of beta chain features in type 1 diabetes. This table comes from immunoSEQ multiplex PCR, and its TCRdb copy is limited to in-frame clones, with some not included. The data contain hundreds of thousands of clones, 11% to 15% of them seen just once; the ten biggest clones take up 0.04%. Sequencing input: naive CD4+ T cells from blood. The receptors were gathered from a man aged 18 to 29 with type 1 diabetes. Each CDR3 is given with its conserved first and last residue. D genes are given only for firm matches. Rows may omit the clone size; those that give it use once, few, many or a size class.

d_call: NA; j_call: TRBJ2-1; cdr3_length: 16; clone_size: NA; v_call: TRBV7-9; cdr3_nt: TGTGCCAGCAGCTTAGGATTGATGGGGGCCCACAATGAGCAGTTCTTC; cdr3_aa: CASSLGLMGAHNEQFF
d_call: NA; j_call: TRBJ2-5; cdr3_length: 13; clone_size: few; v_call: TRBV7-9; cdr3_nt: TGTGCCAGCAGCTTTTATGCCCAAGAGACCCAGTACTTC; cdr3_aa: CASSFYAQETQYF
d_call: TRBD1; j_call: TRBJ2-1; cdr3_length: 16; clone_size: NA; v_call: TRBV11-1; cdr3_nt: TGTGCCAGCAGCTCACTTCCGGGACAGTTGACTAATGAGCAGTTCTTC; cdr3_aa: CASSSLPGQLTNEQFF
d_call: TRBD1; j_call: TRBJ2-7; cdr3_length: 17; clone_size: NA; v_call: TRBV13; cdr3_nt: TGTGCCAGCAGCTTCCAAATCGGACAGGGGAGCTCCTACGAGCAGTACTTC; cdr3_aa: CASSFQIGQGSSYEQYF
d_call: NA; j_call: TRBJ1-5; cdr3_length: 15; clone_size: NA; v_call: TRBV7-2; cdr3_nt: TGTGCCAGCACCCCAGGAGGAGGGGTAGTTCAGCCCCAGCATTTT; cdr3_aa: CASTPGGGVVQPQHF
d_call: TRBD2; j_call: TRBJ2-3; cdr3_length: 18; clone_size: few; v_call: TRBV29-1; cdr3_nt: TGCAGCGTTGAACTCCAGGGACTAGCGGGAGTAACGACAGATACGCAGTATTTT; cdr3_aa: CSVELQGLAGVTTDTQYF
d_call: NA; j_call: TRBJ2-3; cdr3_length: 14; clone_size: NA; v_call: TRBV11-2; cdr3_nt: TGTGCCAGCAGCTTAGACTGGAACACAGATACGCAGTATTTT; cdr3_aa: CASSLDWNTDTQYF
d_call: NA; j_call: TRBJ2-7; cdr3_length: 14; clone_size: NA; v_call: TRBV4-1; cdr3_nt: TGCGCCAGCAGCCAATCGGGAGACGGATACGAGCAGTACTTC; cdr3_aa: CASSQSGDGYEQYF
d_call: NA; j_call: TRBJ1-4; cdr3_length: 13; clone_size: NA; v_call: TRBV29-1; cdr3_nt: TGCAGCGGGGGCCGCTCAACTAATGAAAAACTGTTTTTT; cdr3_aa: CSGGRSTNEKLFF
d_call: NA; j_call: TRBJ2-5; cdr3_length: 13; clone_size: few; v_call: TRBV29-1; cdr3_nt: TGCAGCGGTGAAACAGGGTGGCAAGAGACCCAGTACTTC; cdr3_aa: CSGETGWQETQYF
d_call: NA; j_call: TRBJ1-2; cdr3_length: 10; clone_size: NA; v_call: TRBV20-1; cdr3_nt: TGCAGTGCTCCAGAGTATGGCTACACCTTC; cdr3_aa: CSAPEYGYTF
d_call: NA; j_call: TRBJ1-1; cdr3_length: 13; clone_size: NA; v_call: TRBV28; cdr3_nt: TGTGCCAGCAGTTTATCCACCGGGACAGAAGCTTTCTTT; cdr3_aa: CASSLSTGTEAFF
d_call: NA; j_call: TRBJ2-5; cdr3_length: 13; clone_size: NA; v_call: TRBV7-3; cdr3_nt: TGTGCCAGCAGCTGGACTCCCACGGAGACCCAGTACTTC; cdr3_aa: CASSWTPTETQYF
d_call: NA; j_call: TRBJ2-5; cdr3_length: 13; clone_size: NA; v_call: TRBV18; cdr3_nt: TGTGCCAGCTCACCTGGGAGGCCAGAGACCCAGTACTTC; cdr3_aa: CASSPGRPETQYF
d_call: NA; j_call: TRBJ1-1; cdr3_length: 14; clone_size: few; v_call: TRBV12-2; cdr3_nt: TGTGCAAGTCGCTTAGTGGTCTTGGACACTGAAGCTTTCTTT; cdr3_aa: CASRLVVLDTEAFF